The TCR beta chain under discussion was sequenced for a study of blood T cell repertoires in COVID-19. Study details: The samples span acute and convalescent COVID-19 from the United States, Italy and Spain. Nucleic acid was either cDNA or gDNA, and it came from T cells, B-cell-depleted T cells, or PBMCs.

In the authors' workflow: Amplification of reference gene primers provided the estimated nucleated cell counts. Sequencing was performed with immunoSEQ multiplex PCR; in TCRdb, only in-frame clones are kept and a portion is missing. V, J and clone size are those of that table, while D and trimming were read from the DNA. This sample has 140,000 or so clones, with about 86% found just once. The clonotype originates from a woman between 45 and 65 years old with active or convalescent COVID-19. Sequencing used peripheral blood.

CDR3 nucleotides: TGTGCCAGCAGCTTGGGAGGAGACGGGCAGCCCCAGCATTTT. Protein product: CASSLGGDGQPQHF. This chain joins TRBV5-8 and TRBJ1-5, with no clear D. The CDR3 is made up of 14 amino acids. Trimming took off 0 bases at V and 7 bases at J, with 11 bases between the two ends. The germline V gene encodes CDR1 SGHTS and CDR2 YDEGEE.